What follows describes a single T cell receptor beta chain. These data belong to a study of blood T cell repertoires in COVID-19. Study as a whole: Some COVID-19 samples were acute and others convalescent; all came from the United States, Italy and Spain. The cDNA or gDNA used as material had been derived from T cells, B-cell-depleted T cells, or PBMCs.

Participants were placed into cohorts based on the clinical history they reported. Per the original data handling: Amplifying reference gene primers gave estimates of nucleated cell counts. Assay: immunoSEQ multiplex PCR; the TCRdb copy retains only in-frame clones and omits some. V and J calls plus clone size are reproduced from that table; the DNA served to infer D and trimming. Counted here are about 280,000 clones, around 90% occurring once; the ten biggest clones make up 1.7%. In germline, CDR1 is SQVTM, CDR2 ANQGSEA. This CDR3 spans 14 amino acids. Trimming left V 4 bases short and J 1 base short, with 12 bases between.

The rearrangement links TRBV29-1 to TRBJ2-3, with TRBD1 as a possible D gene (6 bases). The clonotype was recovered from a woman aged 18-30 years with acute COVID-19. Sequencing was performed on PBMCs or T cells enriched from blood (not recorded which). CDR3 DNA: TGCAGCGTTGGTCAGGGGATCGGCACAGATACGCAGTATTTT. Translated, it gives CSVGQGIGTDTQYF.